Listed here are 18 T cell receptor beta chains from one sample, sequenced in a study of blood T cell repertoires in COVID-19. Some clones are missing from TCRdb's copy, which holds only in-frame ones; the method was immunoSEQ multiplex PCR. This sample has 200,000 or so clones, with 70% to 90% found just once. The sample consisted of PBMCs or T cells enriched from blood (not recorded which). The receptors derive from a man aged 25 to 45 who had recovered from COVID-19.

The chain has TRBV6-5 and TRBJ1-2; 9 nucleotides line up with TRBD1. After removal of 6 bases from V and 4 bases from J, the junction contained 6 bases not matched to a gene. Germline lookup yields CDR1 MNHEY and CDR2 SVGAGI. The CDR3 is made up of 14 amino acids. The chain's CDR3 is CASRRGTGLYGYTF. The CDR3 DNA reads TGTGCCAGCAGACGCGGGACAGGGCTCTATGGCTACACCTTC.

The CDR3 bases are TGTGCCAGCAGCTCGACACCTAATAATTCACCCCTCCACTTT. This sequence encodes CASSSTPNNSPLHF. J is TRBJ1-6 and V is TRBV11-3; D remains unclear. Germline assignment: CDR1 SGHNT and CDR2 YENEEA. V lost 4 bases and J 5 bases, leaving 9 bases between the germline ends. The CDR3 is 14 residues long.

CDR3 DNA: TGTGCCAGCAGTACCCCTAGGACAGGGGGGACCTACGAGCAGTACTTC. Protein sequence: CASSTPRTGGTYEQYF. V is TRBV28 and J is TRBJ2-7; 10 bases are a match to TRBD1. The V and J ends lost 5 bases and 2 bases, in that order; junction bases with no gene match: 9. CDR1 is MDHEN and CDR2 is SYDVKM in the germline V gene. The CDR3 loop spans 16 amino acids.

The J gene is TRBJ2-5, the V gene TRBV2; TRBD2 might be the D (6 bases). Germline V gene lookup returns CDR1 SNHLY and CDR2 FYNNEI. V was pared by 5 bases and J by 1 base, with 8 bases between. This CDR3 is 13 amino acids long. This CDR3 reads CASSRESQETQYF. DNA for the CDR3: TGTGCCAGCAGTCGGGAGTCCCAAGAGACCCAGTACTTC.

The chain employs TRBV6-5 and TRBJ1-2; the D is unclear. Germline CDR1 reads MNHEY; CDR2 reads SVGAGI. Trimming removed 0 bases from V and 7 bases from J, with 9 bases in between. The CDR3 is made up of 13 amino acids. Written as DNA, the CDR3 is TGTGCCAGCAGTTACTCGCGGTCGGTTGGCTACACCTTC. It is translated as CASSYSRSVGYTF.

J is TRBJ2-2 and V is TRBV4-2; the D gene is possibly TRBD2 (7 bases). The CDR3 is 18 residues long. The germline CDR1 and CDR2 sequences are LGHNA and YNFKEQ. Between the trimmed V and J ends, which lost 0 bases and 2 bases, there was a span of 16 bases. CDR3 region: CASSQDVSRGGNTGELFF. The CDR3 nucleotides are TGTGCCAGCAGCCAAGACGTATCGAGGGGGGGAAACACCGGGGAGCTGTTTTTT.

This chain links TRBV12-5 with TRBJ1-6; D is perhaps TRBD1 (5 bases). The germline V gene has CDR1 LGHNT and CDR2 FRNRAP. The CDR3 totals 19 residues. The V and J ends lost 0 bases and 1 base respectively, with 16 bases between them. The CDR3 reads CASGLVPRGGISYNSPLHF. The CDR3 DNA is TGTGCTAGTGGTTTGGTACCGCGGGGGGGGATATCCTATAATTCACCCCTCCACTTT.

The genes are TRBV5-1 and TRBJ1-4; tentative D call: TRBD1 (6 bases). This CDR3 spans 17 amino acids. Germline V gene lookup returns CDR1 SGHRS and CDR2 YFSETQ. Trimming pared 4 bases from V and 0 bases from J, leaving 16 bases between. The CDR3 is CASSIGTGTATNEKLFF. Written as DNA, the CDR3 is TGCGCCAGCAGCATAGGCACAGGGACCGCAACTAATGAAAAACTGTTTTTT.

The chain uses TRBV11-3 and TRBJ1-1; 7 positions match TRBD1. Germline CDR1 reads SGHNT; CDR2 reads YENEEA. There are 14 residues in the CDR3. The trim removed 5 bases at V and 0 bases at J, leaving 3 bases unmatched. The chain's CDR3 is CASSQGQMNTEAFF. The CDR3 region has the DNA TGTGCCAGCAGCCAGGGACAGATGAACACTGAAGCTTTCTTT. The full variable domain, rest sourced from reference TRBV11-3 and TRBJ1-1, is EAGVVQSPRYKIIEKKQPVAFWCNPISGHNTLYWYLQNLGQGPELLIRYENEEAVDDSQLPKDRFSAERLKGVDSTLKIQPAELGDSAVYLCASSQGQMNTEAFFGQGTRLTVV.

The chain recombines TRBV28 with TRBJ2-4; possibly TRBD1 for D (6 bases). The V gene lost 7 bases and the J gene lost 1 base, with 20 bases spanning the gap. The CDR3 extends over 17 amino acids. Germline values: CDR1 MDHEN, CDR2 SYDVKM. The CDR3 bases are TGTGCCAGCATCGGGGTTCAGGGGTCATCGGCCAAAAACATTCAGTACTTC. Translated, it gives CASIGVQGSSAKNIQYF.

The table lists this clone with a few counts. J is TRBJ1-4 and V is TRBV20-1; no firm D call. V was pared by 6 bases and J by 6 bases, with 8 bases between. The CDR3 is 11 residues long. Per germline, CDR1 DFQATT and CDR2 SNEGSKA (reference sequence). The chain's CDR3 is CSAPRYEKLFF. The CDR3 DNA is TGCAGTGCCCCTAGATATGAAAAACTGTTTTTT.

V gene TRBV5-1 combines with J gene TRBJ2-1; 7 nucleotides line up with TRBD2. CDR1 and CDR2 from the germline V gene are SGHRS and YFSETQ. The V gene end was trimmed by 1 base and the J gene end by 0 bases; junction bases not matched to a gene: 4. The CDR3 extends over 16 amino acids. The CDR3 sequence: CASSLSGGGSYNEQFF. The CDR3 nucleotides are TGCGCCAGCAGCTTGTCTGGCGGGGGCTCCTACAATGAGCAGTTCTTC.

The V call is TRBV19, the J call TRBJ1-1, with D possibly matching TRBD1 (6 bases). The CDR3 has 16 amino acids. The germline V gene encodes CDR1 LNHDA and CDR2 SQIVND (reference sequence). Trimming cost V 1 base and J 3 bases, with 15 bases left between them. Here the CDR3 reads CASSIGPQQGYTEAFF. The CDR3 DNA reads as TGTGCCAGTAGTATAGGACCCCAACAGGGTTACACTGAAGCTTTCTTT.

Details on this clone: A read error is possible here, since a much larger clone lies one base away. The chain uses TRBV13 and TRBJ1-1; a weak D match, TRBD1 (6 bases). Trimming cost V 2 bases and J 4 bases, with 8 bases left between them. Germline V gene lookup returns CDR1 PRHDT and CDR2 FYEKMQ (reference sequence). CDR3 length equals 13 residues. CDR3 sequence (DNA): TGTGCCAGCAGCTTAAGAGGGGGCACTGAAGCTTTCTTT. Translating it yields CASSLRGGTEAFF.

This rearrangement joins TRBV10-3 to TRBJ2-4, with D perhaps TRBD2 (5 bases). Germline V gene lookup returns CDR1 ENHRY and CDR2 SYGVKD. Trimming shortened V by 0 bases and J by 1 base, and 13 bases separated the two germline ends. The CDR3 loop spans 17 amino acids. CDR3 in DNA: TGTGCCATCAGTGAGTCGGTTGGGAGCGGTGCCAAAAACATTCAGTACTTC. Translating it yields CAISESVGSGAKNIQYF.

The genes are TRBV4-2 and TRBJ2-1; possible D gene TRBD2, 6 bases. V lost 0 bases to trimming and J lost 9 bases, with 24 bases between them. Germline V lookup: CDR1 LGHNA, CDR2 YNFKEQ. The CDR3 spans 18 residues. Here the CDR3 reads CASSQERGGTPNNGEQFF. CDR3 DNA: TGTGCCAGCAGCCAAGAGAGAGGTGGGACTCCCAATAACGGTGAGCAGTTCTTC.

The V and J genes are TRBV5-1 and TRBJ2-1; maybe TRBD2 (6 bases). CDR1 and CDR2 from the germline V gene are SGHRS and YFSETQ. The CDR3 runs 14 residues. The V gene lost 4 bases and the J gene lost 8 bases, with 16 bases spanning the gap. This chain's CDR3 is CASSRTSFIHEQFF. CDR3 bases: TGCGCCAGCAGCCGTACTAGCTTCATCCATGAGCAGTTCTTC.

V is TRBV3-1 (or the pseudogene TRBV3-2) and J is TRBJ1-3; the match to TRBD1 covers 7 bases. The CDR3 covers 13 residues. Germline V CDR1 and CDR2: LGHDT, YNNKEL (reference sequence). Trimming took 4 bases from V and 4 from J; bases not matched to a gene: 1. This CDR3 reads CASSPGGGNTIYF. The CDR3 DNA sequence: TGTGCCAGCAGCCCAGGGGGGGGAAACACCATATATTTT.